Below are 28 T cell receptor beta chains sequenced from a single sample in a study of blood T cells in healthy people across ages. For the second PCR, which ran for roughly 7 to 11 cycles, a sample-barcoded 5' primer and a J-beta primer mix were used. TCRdb re-called the 5' RACE reads with MiXCR, one entry per CDR3 protein. The repertoire includes around 750,000 distinct CDR3 sequences, around half of them detected once, and roughly two fifths sits in the top ten. The source material was blood. These receptors were collected from an elderly man in good health.

Concerning this clonotype: A much larger clone sits a single nucleotide away, making a read error possible. The rearrangement links TRBV5-1 to TRBJ2-1; 7 bases align to TRBD2. The germline CDR1 and CDR2 sequences are SGHRS and YFSETQ. Losses at the gene ends were 2 bases for V and 7 bases for J; bases not matched to a gene: 15. The length of the CDR3 is 17 residues. The CDR3 protein is CASSFLPSSGGGNEQFF. The CDR3, as DNA: TGCGCCAGCAGCTTTCTCCCCTCTAGCGGCGGAGGGAATGAGCAGTTCTTC.

This CDR3 is CASSSTPGLAGETQYF. CDR3 bases: TGCGCCAGCAGCTCCACGCCCGGACTAGCAGGGGAGACCCAGTACTTC. The rearrangement uses TRBV5-1 and TRBJ2-5, with 8 nucleotides matching TRBD2. V shed 3 bases, J shed 5 bases, and the junction held 12 bases outside the gene matches. CDR3 size: 16 residues. CDR1 and CDR2 (germline): SGHRS, YFSETQ. Using reference TRBV5-1 and TRBJ2-5 for the parts outside the CDR3, the full variable domain is KAGVTQTPRYLIKTRGQQVTLSCSPISGHRSVSWYQQTPGQGLQFLFEYFSETQRNKGNFPGRFSGRQFSNSRSEMNVSTLELGDSALYLCASSSTPGLAGETQYFGPGTRLLVL.

This clonotype was found once. The chain is built from TRBV5-1 and TRBJ2-1, with TRBD2 identical over 8 bases. CDR3 size: 14 residues. The germline gives CDR1 SGHRS, CDR2 YFSETQ. V shed 6 bases, J shed 6 bases, and the junction held 8 bases outside the gene matches. Here the CDR3 DNA reads TGCGCCAGCAATAAAGCGGGAGAAGGCAATGAGCAGTTCTTC. Residues: CASNKAGEGNEQFF.

This clonotype came up once. This sequence joins TRBV6-6 and TRBJ2-3, with 10 nucleotides matching TRBD1. CDR1 MNHNY and CDR2 SVGAGI come from the germline V gene (reference sequence). After removal of 5 bases from V and 14 bases from J, the junction contained 19 bases not matched to a gene. CDR3 length equals 16 residues. The CDR3 protein is CASSQAGTGVHRYAYF. The CDR3 DNA sequence: TGTGCCAGCAGTCAAGCCGGGACAGGGGTGCACAGATACGCGTATTTT.

This clonotype has just a few counts. V is TRBV20-1 and J is TRBJ1-1; 7 bases align to TRBD1. The germline gives CDR1 DFQATT, CDR2 SNEGSKA (reference sequence). CDR3 length: 17 residues. The junction had 13 bases not matched to a gene; V was cut back by 2 bases and J by 1 base. The chain's CDR3 is CSARPYNRGQTNTEAFF. In DNA form, the CDR3 reads TGCAGTGCTAGACCCTATAACCGGGGACAGACGAACACTGAAGCTTTCTTT.

The chain has TRBV20-1 and TRBJ1-2; D ambiguous. Trimming took off 3 bases at V and 0 bases at J, with 5 bases between the two ends. The CDR3 has 12 residues. Germline lookup yields CDR1 DFQATT and CDR2 SNEGSKA (reference sequence). CDR3 amino acids: CSASTANYGYTF. In DNA, the CDR3 is TGCAGTGCTAGCACAGCTAACTATGGCTACACCTTC.

This clonotype was recorded many times. The genes are TRBV5-5 and TRBJ1-2, with 9 nucleotides matching TRBD1. V was clipped by 0 bases and J by 5 bases; unmatched bases: 5. CDR3 size: 15 residues. CDR1 SGHKS and CDR2 YYEKEE come from the germline V gene (reference sequence). In nucleotides, the CDR3 is TGTGCCAGCAGCTTGGACACAGGGGGCGAATATGGCTACACCTTC. It yields the protein CASSLDTGGEYGYTF.

With regard to this clonotype: The junction differs from germline at one of its ends, possibly a read error. The CDR3 sequence is CASKRPADYNSSLHF. The CDR3 DNA reads TGTGCCAGCAAGCGGCCAGCCGACTATAATTCATCCCTCCACTTT. The rearrangement links TRBV27 to TRBJ1-6; D unclear. The CDR3 consists of 15 residues. Germline V gene data show CDR1 as MNHEY and CDR2 as SMNVEV (reference sequence).

In this sample, this clonotype turned up a few times. This chain joins TRBV24-1 and TRBJ2-5, with a tentative D call TRBD2 (5 bases). Germline loops: CDR1 KGHDR, CDR2 SFDVKD. The V end was cut by 7 bases, the J end by 7 bases, with 24 bases between. This CDR3 contains 16 residues. The CDR3 region has the DNA TGTGCCACCAGCACCCCAGAAGGACGGGGTCTAGGGACCCAGTACTTC. It encodes CATSTPEGRGLGTQYF.

The J gene is TRBJ1-5, the V gene TRBV20-1, with TRBD1 matching 10 bases. This CDR3 has 16 amino acids. Trimming removed 1 base from V and 2 bases from J; junction bases left unmatched: 5. Germline V gene data show CDR1 as DFQATT and CDR2 as SNEGSKA (reference sequence). CDR3 sequence: CSARVGGTGGNQPQHF. DNA of the CDR3: TGCAGTGCTAGAGTTGGAGGGACAGGGGGCAATCAGCCCCAGCATTTT.

This clonotype is a singleton in its sample. The chain links TRBV9 to TRBJ2-1; perhaps TRBD2 as D (5 bases). TRBJ2-7 matches the DNA end more closely, so the J call is doubtful. Germline V gene sequence: CDR1 SGDLS, CDR2 YYNGEE. CDR3 length: 15 residues. The CDR3 sequence: CASSPTDTGYNEQYF. The DNA of the CDR3 is TGTGCCAGCAGCCCTACTGACACGGGGTACAATGAGCAGTACTTC.

This clonotype occurred a few times. The V call is TRBV2, the J call TRBJ2-7; TRBD1 matches 8 bases. This CDR3 has 14 residues. Trimming at V came to 6 bases and at J to 3 bases, leaving 7 bases not matched to a gene. The germline gives CDR1 SNHLY, CDR2 FYNNEI. The CDR3 nucleotides read TGTGCCAGCAGCGGACAGGGCGTTGTCTACGAGCAGTACTTC. Amino acids: CASSGQGVVYEQYF.

CDR3 sequence reads: CASTTTGTVKNIQYF. In DNA, the CDR3 is TGTGCCAGCACCACAACAGGTACCGTCAAAAACATTCAGTACTTC. The J gene is TRBJ2-7, the V gene TRBV3-1, with a tentative D call TRBD1 (5 bases). Matching the DNA end better, TRBJ2-4 makes the J call doubtful. This CDR3 comprises 15 residues. The V gene's germline CDR1 is LGHDT and CDR2 YNNKEL (reference sequence).

The chain joins TRBV18 to TRBJ2-4, with D unclear. The germline gives CDR1 KGHSH, CDR2 LQKENI. Trimming shortened V by 1 base and J by 5 bases, and 0 bases separated the two germline ends. This CDR3 is 11 amino acids long. CDR3 DNA: TGTGCCAGCTCACCACAAAACATTCAGTACTTC. This translates into CASSPQNIQYF.

The J gene is TRBJ1-4, the V gene TRBV20-1, with D maybe TRBD1 (5 bases). Germline V gene sequence: CDR1 DFQATT, CDR2 SNEGSKA (reference sequence). CDR3 length: 13 amino acids. The V and J ends lost 4 bases and 0 bases respectively, with 6 bases between them. Written as DNA, the CDR3 is TGCAGTGCTACGACAGCAACTAATGAAAAACTGTTTTTT. Translating it yields CSATTATNEKLFF.

This clonotype was counted ten times or more. The chain employs TRBV7-2 and TRBJ2-7; 7 bases agree with TRBD1. CDR3 length: 14 amino acids. Germline trimming cut 5 bases from V and 2 bases from J; bases unmatched to any gene: 6. The germline V gene encodes CDR1 SGHTA and CDR2 FQGNSA. The CDR3 nucleotides are TGTGCCAGCAGCCCCCGACAGGGAGCCTACGAGCAGTACTTC. The encoded protein is CASSPRQGAYEQYF.

The chain uses TRBV12-3 or TRBV12-4 and TRBJ1-2, with 7 bases lining up with TRBD1. This CDR3 is 14 amino acids long. The J segment lost 7 bases and the V segment lost 6 bases, leaving 11 bases of the junction unmatched. CDR3 sequence: CASRGTGASGGYTF. CDR3 sequence (DNA): TGTGCCAGCAGGGGAACAGGGGCGAGCGGTGGCTACACCTTC.

The rearrangement uses TRBV18 and TRBJ2-7, with D possibly matching TRBD2 (5 bases). The CDR3 loop spans 12 amino acids. The ends were cut back, 2 bases at V and 7 bases at J, with 9 bases in the middle. CDR1 and CDR2 (germline): KGHSH, LQKENI. The CDR3 loop reads CASSPGLAEQYF. The CDR3 DNA is TGTGCCAGCTCACCAGGTCTAGCTGAGCAGTACTTC. Full variable domain (outside the CDR3, taken from reference TRBV18 and TRBJ2-7): NAGVMQNPRHLVRRRGQEARLRCSPMKGHSHVYWYRQLPEEGLKFMVYLQKENIIDESGMPKERFSAEFPKEGPSILRIQQVVRGDSAAYFCASSPGLAEQYFGPGTRLTVT.

This clonotype was seen only a few times. The chain combines TRBV6-2 or TRBV6-3 with TRBJ1-2; D perhaps matches TRBD1 (6 bases). CDR3 length: 12 amino acids. Germline V gene lookup returns CDR1 MNHEY and CDR2 SVGEGT. V was pared by 8 bases and J by 0 bases, with 7 bases between. CDR3 DNA: TGTGCCAGCGGGACATCTAACTATGGCTACACCTTC. This codes for CASGTSNYGYTF.

The rearrangement joins TRBV24-1 to TRBJ2-7; D not resolved. This CDR3 is 16 amino acids long. Trimming left V 7 bases short and J 3 bases short, with 21 bases between. Looked up from germline, CDR1 is KGHDR and CDR2 is SFDVKD. Here the CDR3 DNA reads TGTGCCACCAGGGGTTCCGGACGGATTCCCTGCTACGAGCAGTACTTC. Translated, it gives CATRGSGRIPCYEQYF.

This clonotype has a count of ten or more. The rearrangement links TRBV4-2 to TRBJ2-5, with a weak D call TRBD1 (6 bases). Trimming shortened V by 0 bases and J by 5 bases, and 7 bases separated the two germline ends. The CDR3 totals 13 residues. Germline V lookup: CDR1 LGHNA, CDR2 YNFKEQ. The chain's CDR3 is CASSQDRGETQYF. In DNA, the CDR3 is TGTGCCAGCAGCCAAGATAGGGGGGAGACCCAGTACTTC.

The CDR3 region has the DNA TGTGCCAGCAGTTTACGGGGTGCGGGAGCAAGAGAGCAGTACTTC. Residues: CASSLRGAGAREQYF. The chain employs TRBV27 and TRBJ2-7; 7 positions agree with TRBD2. The CDR3 has 15 amino acids. Losses at the gene ends were 2 bases for V and 7 bases for J; bases not matched to a gene: 11. Germline values: CDR1 MNHEY, CDR2 SMNVEV (reference sequence).

This clonotype appeared a single time. V is TRBV28 and J is TRBJ1-6; D gene uncertain. This CDR3 is built from 13 residues. Deletions cut 5 bases from V and 4 bases from J, with 6 bases between. CDR1 is MDHEN and CDR2 is SYDVKM in the germline V gene. CDR3 residues: CASSGRYNSPLHF. DNA of the CDR3: TGTGCCAGCAGTGGACGGTATAATTCACCCCTCCACTTT. The variable domain in full, completed from reference TRBV28 and TRBJ1-6, reads DVKVTQSSRYLVKRTGEKVFLECVQDMDHENMFWYRQDPGLGLRLIYFSYDVKMKEKGDIPEGYSVSREKKERFSLILESASTNQTSMYLCASSGRYNSPLHFGNGTRLTVT.

The V call is TRBV18, the J call TRBJ2-2; the match to TRBD1 covers 9 bases. The V segment lost 2 bases and the J segment 6 bases; nucleotides outside the gene matches: 7. This CDR3 contains 16 residues. The germline V gene encodes CDR1 KGHSH and CDR2 LQKENI. As DNA, the CDR3 is TGTGCCAGCTCACCAACGGGACAGGGAAGAGCCGGGGAGCTGTTTTTT. This translates into CASSPTGQGRAGELFF. Full variable domain (outside the CDR3, taken from reference TRBV18 and TRBJ2-2): NAGVMQNPRHLVRRRGQEARLRCSPMKGHSHVYWYRQLPEEGLKFMVYLQKENIIDESGMPKERFSAEFPKEGPSILRIQQVVRGDSAAYFCASSPTGQGRAGELFFGEGSRLTVL.

The table lists this clonotype with a few counts. This chain uses TRBV12-3 or TRBV12-4 with TRBJ2-7; the D gene could be TRBD1 or TRBD2 (5 bases each). The CDR3 extends over 14 amino acids. Trimming cost V 3 bases and J 0 bases, with 9 bases left between them. CDR3 sequence: CASSFGASSYEQYF. The CDR3 bases are TGTGCCAGCAGTTTCGGGGCCAGCTCCTACGAGCAGTACTTC.

The chain couples TRBV12-5 to TRBJ1-2; unclear D gene. The CDR3 length is 14 residues. CDR1 is LGHNT, CDR2 FRNRAP, per germline. Trimming shortened V by 6 bases and J by 0 bases, and 11 bases separated the two germline ends. Here the CDR3 DNA reads TGTGCTAGTGGAGGACTCCCAGCTAACTATGGCTACACCTTC. Residues: CASGGLPANYGYTF.

The J gene is TRBJ1-4, the V gene TRBV2; 7 positions agree with TRBD1. Germline CDR1 is SNHLY and CDR2 is FYNNEI. The trim removed 5 bases at V and 8 bases at J, leaving 11 bases unmatched. CDR3 length equals 15 residues. CDR3 region: CASSPRDSRREKLFF. CDR3 bases: TGTGCCAGCAGTCCGAGGGACAGTCGTCGAGAAAAACTGTTTTTT.

This clonotype was counted between two and nine times. The CDR3 region is CASSPRGSAGARDTQYF. As DNA, the CDR3 is TGTGCCAGCAGCCCGCGTGGTAGCGCCGGGGCAAGGGATACGCAGTATTTT. This rearrangement joins TRBV9 to TRBJ2-3, with D perhaps being TRBD1 or TRBD2 (5 bases each). In germline, CDR1 is SGDLS, CDR2 YYNGEE. This CDR3 contains 17 residues. Trimming removed 4 bases at V and 6 bases at J, with 24 bases between.